This T cell receptor (beta chain) was profiled in a study of shared clonotypes between healthy human individuals (dated by TCRdb to 2018 to 2020). For context, the study as a whole: The cohort included a few men and a couple of women between 18 and 49 years of age. For each donor, CD4 naive and CD4 memory were each run on three plates, CD8 naive on two plates, and CD8 memory on one plate. The study deeply sequenced blood TCR repertoires of about 5 healthy adults to estimate repertoire size and the extent of clonotype sharing between individuals. Different laboratories and diverse techniques were used to prepare libraries and sequence TCR repertoires, to increase sequencing depth and limit assay-specific biases. Leukapheresis yielded between about 0.94 and 9 billion PBMCs per donor. Paper-wide results and their limitations: Sampling was limited to blood, and TCR repertoires in tissue likely differ from TCR repertoires in blood. Compared with non-shared clonotypes, clonotypes shared by all four sorted-subset donors had higher generation probabilities. Even with the large sequencing depth, rarefaction of the sorted-subset datasets indicated that sequencing was incomplete. Estimated clonotype richness was generally larger for naive than for memory subsets. Approximately 4.8% of naive CD4, roughly 3.6% of naive CD8, 2.3% of memory CD4, and 0.4% of memory CD8 clonotypes were shared across several donors. Based on pairwise subsampling, the degree of clonotype sharing among donors was expected to be affected by sequencing depth. The genetic and exposure-history diversity represented was limited by the small number of donors.

TCR CDR3 regions were amplified from genomic DNA by multiplex PCR using the deep immunoSEQ assay. For each cell subset, the extracted genomic DNA was distributed evenly across all wells of several immunoSEQ 96-well plates, and each plate served as one replicate. Each replicate PCR for sorted subsets received roughly 0.2 ug genomic DNA, equal to about 30,000 T cell genomes. Purified libraries were quantified with a Qubit 3.0 fluorometer, sized on a Bioanalyzer 2100, and re-quantified with the KAPA Library Quantification kit. Every immunoSEQ 96-well plate was sequenced on a dedicated single-read 150-cycle Illumina NextSeq 550 flow cell. In the original analysis: Because only junctional sequences without quality scores were contained in the immunoSEQ output, filtering matching that applied to full-length reads could not be performed. To assign V/J genes and CDR3, sequences were annotated against IMGT germline references using PyIR, a Python wrapper for IgBLAST v1.9. Reads were removed for weak V/J assignments (E-value above 1e-6), missing CDR3, stop codons, out-of-frame junctions, or ambiguous translated residues. V3J clonotypes were defined by identical inferred V gene, J gene, and CDR3 amino acid sequence. The percentage overlap between two repertoires was calculated by dividing the number of shared unique clonotypes by the size of the smaller repertoire. Richness of each repertoire was evaluated using RTK rarefaction, the Chao1 estimator, and Recon v2.1 estimates of unobserved clonotypes. For all TCRbeta clonotypes obtained by the gDNA method from a few donors, generation probabilities were computed with OLGA. Sourced from immuneACCESS, this table was stored by TCRdb with only in-frame sequences that have V and J called. A share of the clones is absent; for the studies checked, an unresolved V gene accounts for under half, and the remainder has no known explanation. V, J and clone size derive from that table, while D and trimming were established from the DNA sequence. The sample contains roughly 680,000 clones, around 77% of them found a single time. Around 1.8% of the sample is in the top ten clones.

The donors were healthy, HIV-negative adults who had no recently reported acute infections or vaccinations. Only Caucasian adults living in Nashville, Tennessee, USA were represented among the donors. Magnetic negative selection was used to enrich CD4+ T cells, after which naive cells were positively selected on CD45RA and the negative fraction became the memory subset. Blood was collected by leukapheresis, and PBMCs were isolated by Ficoll-Histopaque density gradient centrifugation and then cryopreserved in liquid nitrogen vapor phase. Analytical flow cytometry was used to check the purity and quantity of every magnetically sorted T cell population. Genomic DNA was isolated from every sorted fraction and measured by UV absorbance on a Nanodrop 2000c. CDR1 SNHLY and CDR2 FYNNEI were looked up in the germline V gene. The V and J ends are trimmed by 7 bases and 1 base, leaving 8 bases between them. The CDR3 starts with the cysteine, ends with the phenylalanine, and has 14 residues. Only the CDR3 DNA stays, 42 bases, in frame from base 1.

For this clone: Its antigen is still unknown. No much larger clone is present one base from it, and per-base qualities are unavailable.

The clonotype originates from a woman aged 25 to 39 in good health. The sequencing sample was made of memory CD4+ T cells sorted from blood. The sample's cell subset or site label, decoded: CD45RA-negative fraction. This receptor chain uses TRBV2 and TRBJ1-6; the D gene lacks a confident call. Read as DNA, the sequence is TGTGCCAGCATGGGCCTTTCCTATAATTCACCCCTCCACTTT. Its protein is CASMGLSYNSPLHF.